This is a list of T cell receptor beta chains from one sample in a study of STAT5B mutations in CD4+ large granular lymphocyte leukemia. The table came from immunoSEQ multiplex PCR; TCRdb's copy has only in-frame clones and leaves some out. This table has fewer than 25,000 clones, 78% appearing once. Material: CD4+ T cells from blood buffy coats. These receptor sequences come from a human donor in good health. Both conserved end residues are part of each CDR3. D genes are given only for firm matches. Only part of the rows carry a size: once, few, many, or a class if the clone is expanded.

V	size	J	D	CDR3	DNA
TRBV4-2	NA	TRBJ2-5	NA	CASSQPGQETQYF	TGTGCCAGCAGCCAGCCAGGTCAAGAGACCCAGTACTTC
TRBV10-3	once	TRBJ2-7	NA	CATSGTYEQYF	TGTGCCACTTCAGGGACCTACGAGCAGTACTTC
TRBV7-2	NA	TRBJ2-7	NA	CASSLHYEQYF	TGTGCCAGCAGCTTACATTACGAGCAGTACTTC
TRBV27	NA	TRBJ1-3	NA	CASSLSQGTGNTIYF	TGTGCCAGCAGTTTATCTCAGGGGACTGGAAACACCATATATTTT
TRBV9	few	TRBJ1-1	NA	CASSVRVMNTEAFF	TGTGCCAGCAGCGTACGGGTGATGAACACTGAAGCTTTCTTT
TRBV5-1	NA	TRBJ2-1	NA	CASSLYGRGDRNEQFF	TGCGCCAGCAGCTTGTACGGCAGGGGAGATCGGAATGAGCAGTTCTTC
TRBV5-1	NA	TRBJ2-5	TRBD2	CASTLSGLELETQYF	TGCGCCAGCACTCTGTCGGGACTAGAATTAGAGACCCAGTACTTC
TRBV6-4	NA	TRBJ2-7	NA	CASKEPYSEVGVYEQYF	TGTGCCAGCAAGGAGCCTTATTCCGAGGTGGGGGTATACGAGCAGTACTTC
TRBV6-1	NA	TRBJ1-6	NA	CASSERGNSPLHF	TGTGCCAGCAGTGAACGCGGGAATTCACCCCTCCACTTT
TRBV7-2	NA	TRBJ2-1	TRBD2	CASSLLAGGHNEQFF	TGTGCCAGCAGCTTACTAGCGGGGGGGCACAATGAGCAGTTCTTC
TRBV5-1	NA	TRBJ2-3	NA	CASSPGGYLTDTQYF	TGCGCCAGCAGCCCTGGGGGCTATCTAACAGATACGCAGTATTTT
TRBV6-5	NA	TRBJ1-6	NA	CASSPGNFPPLHF	TGTGCCAGCAGTCCAGGGAATTTTCCACCCCTCCACTTT